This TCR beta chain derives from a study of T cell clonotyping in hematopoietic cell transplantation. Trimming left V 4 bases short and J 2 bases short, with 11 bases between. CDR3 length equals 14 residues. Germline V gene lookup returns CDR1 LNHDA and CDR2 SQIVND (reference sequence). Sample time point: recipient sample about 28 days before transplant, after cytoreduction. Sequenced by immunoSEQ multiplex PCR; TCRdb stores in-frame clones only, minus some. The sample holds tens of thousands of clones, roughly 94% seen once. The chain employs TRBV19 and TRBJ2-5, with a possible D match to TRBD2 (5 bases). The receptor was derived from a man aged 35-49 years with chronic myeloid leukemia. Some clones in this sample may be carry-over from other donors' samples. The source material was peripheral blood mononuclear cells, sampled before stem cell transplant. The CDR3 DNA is TGTGCCAGTAGTAGTTTCGGGGTTCAAGAGACCCAGTACTTC. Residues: CASSSFGVQETQYF.